One sample yielded the 21 T cell receptor beta chains listed below, sequenced in a study of CD8+ T cells in alopecia areata. RNA was isolated and reverse transcribed to cDNA, the sequencing template. Libraries were prepared by immunoSEQ multiplex PCR; TCRdb keeps only in-frame clonotypes and omits some of them. The repertoire has 140,000 to 150,000 clones, over 80% of them found once; the top ten carry roughly 15%. This specimen consisted of CD8+ T cells sorted from blood, obtained at week 0. These receptors came from a human donor with alopecia areata.

This clone came up once. The rearrangement joins TRBV4-1 to TRBJ1-1; D not resolved. V was clipped by 4 bases and J by 0 bases, with 12 bases between them. CDR1 and CDR2 (germline): MGHRA, YSYEKL. The CDR3 is 15 residues long. CDR3 sequence (DNA): TGCGCCAGCAGCCCCGACCCGTACATGAACACTGAAGCTTTCTTT. Translating it yields CASSPDPYMNTEAFF.

In its sample, this clone was seen once. This chain uses TRBV6-6 with TRBJ2-7; D is undetermined. V was cut by 8 bases and J by 3 bases, with 14 bases left in between. Germline V gene data show CDR1 as MNHNY and CDR2 as SVGAGI (reference sequence). The CDR3 consists of 13 residues. Here the CDR3 reads CASGDRAHYEQYF. In DNA, the CDR3 is TGTGCCAGCGGAGACCGGGCCCACTACGAGCAGTACTTC.

The rearrangement joins TRBV11-3 to TRBJ2-1; 12 bases are shared with TRBD2. V lost 1 base to trimming and J lost 8 bases; unmatched junction nucleotides: 12. The CDR3 spans 18 residues. In germline, CDR1 is SGHNT, CDR2 YENEEA. CDR3 sequence reads: CASSLGRRLAGESDEQFF. The CDR3 region has the DNA TGTGCCAGCAGCTTAGGAAGGAGACTAGCGGGAGAGTCTGATGAGCAGTTCTTC. Looking up the rest from reference TRBV11-3 and TRBJ2-1 gives the full variable domain: EAGVVQSPRYKIIEKKQPVAFWCNPISGHNTLYWYLQNLGQGPELLIRYENEEAVDDSQLPKDRFSAERLKGVDSTLKIQPAELGDSAVYLCASSLGRRLAGESDEQFFGPGTRLTVL.

J is TRBJ1-1 and V is TRBV19, with D unresolved. V lost 5 bases to trimming and J lost 0 bases, with 16 bases between them. This CDR3 comprises 16 residues. Germline values: CDR1 LNHDA, CDR2 SQIVND (reference sequence). This chain's CDR3 is CASSLGVARLNTEAFF. The CDR3 bases are TGTGCCAGTAGTTTGGGAGTGGCCAGATTGAACACTGAAGCTTTCTTT.

The chain links TRBV6-1 to TRBJ1-5; D possibly corresponds to TRBD1 (5 bases). Trimming shortened V by 2 bases and J by 10 bases, and 12 bases separated the two germline ends. The V gene's germline CDR1 is MNHNS and CDR2 SASEGT. The CDR3 runs 13 residues. DNA for the CDR3: TGTGCCAGCAGTGAACCGGGGTGGGGCCCCCAGCATTTT. Its protein is CASSEPGWGPQHF.

The rearrangement uses TRBV12-5 and TRBJ1-5; D not resolved. CDR1 LGHNT and CDR2 FRNRAP come from the germline V gene. The ends were cut back, 6 bases at V and 0 bases at J, with 6 bases in the middle. The CDR3 totals 13 residues. In DNA form, the CDR3 reads TGTGCTAGTGGCTACGATAGCAATCAGCCCCAGCATTTT. It yields the protein CASGYDSNQPQHF.

This clone was observed a single time. J is TRBJ2-5 and V is TRBV25-1, with a weak D call TRBD2 (6 bases). Per the germline V gene, CDR1 is MGHDK and CDR2 is SYGVNS. V was trimmed by 1 base and J by 5 bases, leaving 11 bases between them. The CDR3 loop spans 14 amino acids. The DNA for the CDR3 is TGTGCCAGCAGTGAATGGGTCGGAGGGGAGACCCAGTACTTC. Amino acids: CASSEWVGGETQYF.

The V and J genes are TRBV5-1 and TRBJ2-4; TRBD1 agrees at 11 bases. The CDR3 length is 19 residues. Trimming took 4 bases from V and 8 from J; bases not matched to a gene: 20. Looked up from germline, CDR1 is SGHRS and CDR2 is YFSETQ. DNA of the CDR3: TGCGCCAGCAGCCCGAGTGGCCCGGGACAGGGGGTTCGGGTGTACATTCAGTACTTC. Its protein product is CASSPSGPGQGVRVYIQYF. The whole variable domain, remainder taken from reference TRBV5-1 and TRBJ2-4, is KAGVTQTPRYLIKTRGQQVTLSCSPISGHRSVSWYQQTPGQGLQFLFEYFSETQRNKGNFPGRFSGRQFSNSRSEMNVSTLELGDSALYLCASSPSGPGQGVRVYIQYFGAGTRLSVL.

Here the CDR3 DNA reads TGTGCCAGTACTAACACAGCGTGGAACACTGAAGCTTTCTTT. Amino acid sequence: CASTNTAWNTEAFF. The rearrangement uses TRBV19 and TRBJ1-1; D remains unclear. V was shortened by 7 bases and J by 1 base, with 13 bases between the two germline ends. Germline V CDR1 and CDR2: LNHDA, SQIVND (reference sequence). This CDR3 spans 14 amino acids.

This chain joins TRBV27 and TRBJ2-7, with 9 positions matching TRBD1. Germline V CDR1 and CDR2: MNHEY, SMNVEV (reference sequence). CDR3 length equals 15 residues. The V segment lost 7 bases and the J segment 1 base; nucleotides outside the gene matches: 8. This chain's CDR3 is CASTPTGTGSYEQYF. CDR3 nucleotides: TGTGCCAGCACCCCTACCGGGACAGGGTCCTACGAGCAGTACTTC.

This rearrangement joins TRBV30 to TRBJ1-3; the D is unclear. The germline V and J ends were trimmed by 5 bases and 7 bases, with 9 bases remaining between them. CDR3 length: 11 residues. Germline V CDR1 and CDR2: GTSNPN, SVGIG (reference sequence). CDR3 residues: CAWADPNTIYF. CDR3 coding DNA: TGTGCCTGGGCGGACCCCAACACCATATATTTT.

The chain couples TRBV2 to TRBJ2-1, with TRBD1 identical over 7 bases. The germline gives CDR1 SNHLY, CDR2 FYNNEI. V was pared by 2 bases and J by 5 bases, with 6 bases of the junction left unmatched. The CDR3 has 15 residues. As DNA, the CDR3 is TGTGCCAGCAGTGAACGAGGGGGCGCTAACAATGAGCAGTTCTTC. Protein: CASSERGGANNEQFF.

The rearrangement joins TRBV4-1 to TRBJ1-5; 9 bases map to TRBD1. With V trimmed by 1 base and J by 6 bases, 1 base remained unmatched. Per the germline V gene, CDR1 is MGHRA and CDR2 is YSYEKL. CDR3 length: 14 residues. The CDR3 bases are TGCGCCAGCAGCCAAGGACAGGGGGTTCAGCCCCAGCATTTT. Its protein product is CASSQGQGVQPQHF.

This chain uses TRBV29-1 with TRBJ1-2, with 7 bases identical to TRBD1. The trim removed 0 bases at V and 0 bases at J, leaving 4 bases unmatched. CDR3 length: 15 residues. CDR1 SQVTM and CDR2 ANQGSEA come from the germline V gene. The CDR3: CSVEENQGANYGYTF. DNA for the CDR3: TGCAGCGTTGAAGAAAATCAGGGGGCTAACTATGGCTACACCTTC. The full variable domain, with the rest looked up from reference TRBV29-1 and TRBJ1-2, is SAVISQKPSRDICQRGTSLTIQCQVDSQVTMMFWYRQQPGQSLTLIATANQGSEATYESGFVIDKFPISRPNLTFSTLTVSNMSPEDSSIYLCSVEENQGANYGYTFGSGTRLTVV.

The rearrangement uses TRBV29-1 and TRBJ2-7, with D maybe TRBD2 (5 bases). The V gene's germline CDR1 is SQVTM and CDR2 ANQGSEA. The CDR3 is made up of 11 amino acids. Between the trimmed V and J ends, which lost 5 bases and 6 bases, there was a span of 11 bases. The chain's CDR3 is CSVPRAGEQYF. The CDR3 region has the DNA TGCAGCGTTCCGAGGGCGGGCGAGCAGTACTTC.

This clone was seen once. The chain recombines TRBV29-1 with TRBJ2-7, with D uncertain. Germline CDR1 and CDR2: SQVTM and ANQGSEA. V dropped 4 bases and J dropped 2 bases, with 6 bases sitting between them. This CDR3 is 11 amino acids long. The chain's CDR3 is CSVADPYEQYF. The CDR3 nucleotides read TGCAGCGTTGCTGACCCCTACGAGCAGTACTTC.

The rearrangement uses TRBV7-9 and TRBJ2-7; perhaps D is TRBD1 or TRBD2 (6 bases each). Germline CDR1 reads SEHNR; CDR2 reads FQNEAQ (reference sequence). Trimming left V 5 bases short and J 2 bases short, with 13 bases between. The CDR3 sequence is 14 residues long. CDR3 amino acids: CASSAEGGAYEQYF. CDR3 DNA sequence: TGTGCCAGCAGCGCTGAGGGGGGAGCCTACGAGCAGTACTTC.

The genes are TRBV6-6 and TRBJ2-1; D is unclear. Germline loops: CDR1 MNHNY, CDR2 SVGAGI (reference sequence). The CDR3 is 14 residues long. Between the trimmed V and J ends, which lost 8 bases and 0 bases, there was a span of 11 bases. CDR3 in amino acids: CASGYESSYNEQFF. The CDR3 coding sequence is TGTGCCAGCGGATACGAGAGCTCCTACAATGAGCAGTTCTTC.

This chain uses TRBV4-1 with TRBJ2-1; TRBD2 aligns across 10 bases. Germline CDR1 MGHRA, CDR2 YSYEKL. The V segment lost 6 bases and the J segment 4 bases; nucleotides outside the gene matches: 6. The CDR3 length is 15 residues. CDR3 sequence: CASRTVAGGYNEQFF. The DNA for the CDR3 is TGCGCCAGCAGGACTGTAGCGGGGGGTTACAATGAGCAGTTCTTC.

In DNA form, the CDR3 reads TGTGCCAGCAGTTTACCTCCAGGGGGCGAGCAGTACTTC. Protein sequence: CASSLPPGGEQYF. This sequence joins TRBV27 and TRBJ2-7; 7 nucleotides line up with TRBD1. With 2 bases clipped from V and 6 bases from J, the junction kept 4 bases outside the gene matches. CDR1 and CDR2 (germline): MNHEY, SMNVEV (reference sequence). CDR3 size: 13 residues.

CDR3 protein: CASSPFKVGGGQPQHF. The CDR3 DNA is TGTGCCAGCAGCCCGTTCAAAGTCGGTGGAGGTCAGCCCCAGCATTTT. V is TRBV11-2 and J is TRBJ1-5; D is unclear. CDR3 length: 16 amino acids. Trimming took off 5 bases at V and 6 bases at J, with 20 bases between the two ends. Germline lookup yields CDR1 SGHAT and CDR2 FQNNGV.